A few counts support the clone carrying this T cell receptor (beta chain). Its antigen is currently unknown. Germline lookup yields CDR1 MNHEY and CDR2 SVGEGT. The ends were cut back, 2 bases at V and 2 bases at J, with 8 bases in the middle. The CDR3 totals 14 residues. The sample belongs to a study of T-cell reconstitution after alpha-beta-depleted transplantation in children. Study observations and caveats: Where some patients showed high TCRbeta diversity at day 60, it came from recipient T cells and thymic progenitors that had survived. T-cell numbers and diversity, one year after transplant, stemmed largely from T cells that were newly produced. Roughly two months post-transplant, alpha-beta T cells reportedly originated from several hundred graft clones that had expanded.

This sample's TCRbeta library carried unique molecular identifier barcodes. TCRdb reprocessed the PCR reads with MiXCR, giving one entry per CDR3 protein. Of 500,000 to 750,000 distinct CDR3 sequences in the sample, under 15% were seen once. This chain uses TRBV6-2 or TRBV6-3 with TRBJ2-3; a possible D gene is TRBD2 (5 bases). The specimen was PBMCs, mostly from graft donor cells, collected 360 days after TCRalphabeta/CD19-depleted stem cell transplant. The sequence derives from a male patient aged 10 to 17 who had a stem cell transplant for acute myeloid leukemia, so the T cells may come from the graft donor. CDR3 in amino acids: CASSYSGSTDTQYF. The DNA for the CDR3 is TGTGCCAGCAGTTACAGCGGATCCACAGATACGCAGTATTTT.